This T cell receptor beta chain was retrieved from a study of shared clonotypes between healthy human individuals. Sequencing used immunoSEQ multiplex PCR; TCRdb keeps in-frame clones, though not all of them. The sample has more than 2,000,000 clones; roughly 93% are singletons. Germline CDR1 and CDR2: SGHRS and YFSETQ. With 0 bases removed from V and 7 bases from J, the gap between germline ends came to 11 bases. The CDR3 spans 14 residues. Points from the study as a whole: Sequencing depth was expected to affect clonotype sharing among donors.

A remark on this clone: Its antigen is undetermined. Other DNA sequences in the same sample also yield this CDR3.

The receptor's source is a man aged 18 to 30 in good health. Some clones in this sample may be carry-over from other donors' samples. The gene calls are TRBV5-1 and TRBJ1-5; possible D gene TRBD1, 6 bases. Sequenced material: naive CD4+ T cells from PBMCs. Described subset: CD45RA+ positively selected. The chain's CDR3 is CASSLDRENQPQHF. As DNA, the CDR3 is TGCGCCAGCAGCTTGGACAGGGAAAACCAGCCCCAGCATTTT.